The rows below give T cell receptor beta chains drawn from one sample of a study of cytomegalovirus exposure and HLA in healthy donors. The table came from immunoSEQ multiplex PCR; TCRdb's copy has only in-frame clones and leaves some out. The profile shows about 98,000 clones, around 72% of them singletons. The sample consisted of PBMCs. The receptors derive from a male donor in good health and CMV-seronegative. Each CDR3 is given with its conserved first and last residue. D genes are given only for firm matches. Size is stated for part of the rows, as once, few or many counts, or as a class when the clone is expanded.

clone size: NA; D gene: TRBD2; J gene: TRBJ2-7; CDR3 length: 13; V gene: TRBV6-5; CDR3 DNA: TGTGCCAGCTCAAAAGCGGGAGGATGGGAGCAGTACTTC; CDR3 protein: CASSKAGGWEQYF
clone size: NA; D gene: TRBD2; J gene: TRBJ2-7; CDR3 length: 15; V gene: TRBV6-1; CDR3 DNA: TGTGCCAGCAGTGAACTAGCGGGAGGCCTGTCCGAGCAGTACTTC; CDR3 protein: CASSELAGGLSEQYF
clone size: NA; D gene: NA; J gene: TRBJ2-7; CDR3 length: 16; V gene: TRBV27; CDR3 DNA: TGTGCCAGCAGTTCGGGGTGGATGGGGAGACGCTACGAGCAGTACTTC; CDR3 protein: CASSSGWMGRRYEQYF
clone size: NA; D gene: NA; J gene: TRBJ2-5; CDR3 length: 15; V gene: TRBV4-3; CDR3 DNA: TGCGCCAGCAGCCAAGATGGGACTGTGGAAGAGACCCAGTACTTC; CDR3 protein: CASSQDGTVEETQYF
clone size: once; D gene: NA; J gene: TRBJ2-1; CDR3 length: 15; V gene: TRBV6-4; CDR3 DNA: TGTGCCAGCAGTGAGAGCAGGGTTACCTACAATGAGCAGTTCTTC; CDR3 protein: CASSESRVTYNEQFF
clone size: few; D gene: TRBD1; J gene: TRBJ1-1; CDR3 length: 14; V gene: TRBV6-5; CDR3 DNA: TGTGCCAGCAGTTGGGGACAGGGGAACACTGAAGCTTTCTTT; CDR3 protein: CASSWGQGNTEAFF
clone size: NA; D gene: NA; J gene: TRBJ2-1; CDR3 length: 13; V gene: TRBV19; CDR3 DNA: TGTGCCAGTAGTATAGGACAGTCCAATGAGCAGTTCTTC; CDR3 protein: CASSIGQSNEQFF
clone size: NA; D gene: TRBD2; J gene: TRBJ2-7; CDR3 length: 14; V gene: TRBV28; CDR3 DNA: TGTGCCAGCAGTCCCCCTAGCGGGAGCTACGAGCAGTACTTC; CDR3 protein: CASSPPSGSYEQYF
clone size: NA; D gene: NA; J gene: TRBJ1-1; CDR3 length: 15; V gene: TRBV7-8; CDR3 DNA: TGTGCCAGCAGCTTATCGAACAGTCCTAACACTGAAGCTTTCTTT; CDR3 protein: CASSLSNSPNTEAFF
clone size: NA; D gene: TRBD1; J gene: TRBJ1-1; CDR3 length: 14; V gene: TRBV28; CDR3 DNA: TGTGCCAGCAGTATACAGGGGGCGGTCACTGAAGCTTTCTTT; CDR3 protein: CASSIQGAVTEAFF
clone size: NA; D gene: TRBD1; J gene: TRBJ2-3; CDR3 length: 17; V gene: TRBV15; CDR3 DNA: TGTGCCACCAGCAGAACTACGGACAGGGGGACGTCCGATACGCAGTATTTT; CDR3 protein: CATSRTTDRGTSDTQYF